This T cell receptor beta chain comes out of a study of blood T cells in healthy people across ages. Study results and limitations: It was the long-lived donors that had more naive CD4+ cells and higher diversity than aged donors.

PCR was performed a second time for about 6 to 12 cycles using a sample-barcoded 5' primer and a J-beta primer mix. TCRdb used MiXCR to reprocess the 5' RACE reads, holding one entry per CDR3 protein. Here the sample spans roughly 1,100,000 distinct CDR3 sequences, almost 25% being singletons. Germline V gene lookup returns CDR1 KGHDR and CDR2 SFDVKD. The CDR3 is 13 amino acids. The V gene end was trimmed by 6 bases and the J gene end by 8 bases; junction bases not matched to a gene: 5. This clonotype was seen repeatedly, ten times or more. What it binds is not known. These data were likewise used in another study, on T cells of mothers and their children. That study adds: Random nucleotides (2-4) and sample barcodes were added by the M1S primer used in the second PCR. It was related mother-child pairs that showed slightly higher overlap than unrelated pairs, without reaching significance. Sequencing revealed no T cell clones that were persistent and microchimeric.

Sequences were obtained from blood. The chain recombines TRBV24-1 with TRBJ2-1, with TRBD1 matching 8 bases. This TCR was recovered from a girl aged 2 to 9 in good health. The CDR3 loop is CATSTGTGHEQFF. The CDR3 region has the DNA TGTGCCACCAGTACCGGGACAGGCCATGAGCAGTTCTTC.